The 18 T cell receptor beta chains below come from one sample, sequenced in a study of T cell responses to AZD1222 COVID-19 vaccine. The protocol was immunoSEQ multiplex PCR, while the TCRdb copy is restricted to in-frame clones and leaves out a portion. In the table there are about 110,000 clones, about 94% of which are singletons. The sample in question was peripheral blood, obtained 28 days after the second AZD1222 dose. The origin of the receptors is an adult who received the AZD1222 COVID-19 vaccine.

This clone was counted once. The chain couples TRBV11-3 to TRBJ1-6, with 7 bases matching TRBD1. The CDR3 is 15 residues long. Per germline, CDR1 SGHNT and CDR2 YENEEA. After removal of 5 bases from V and 7 bases from J, the junction contained 8 bases not matched to a gene. CDR3 loop: CASSPRDRENSPLHF. The CDR3 coding sequence is TGTGCCAGCAGCCCACGGGACAGAGAAAATTCACCCCTCCACTTT.

The chain has TRBV27 and TRBJ2-3; D not certain. Germline assignment: CDR1 MNHEY and CDR2 SMNVEV (reference sequence). The V gene lost 7 bases and the J gene lost 4 bases, with 15 bases spanning the gap. CDR3 length: 14 amino acids. The chain's CDR3 is CASIPPGVPDTQYF. CDR3 DNA: TGTGCCAGCATCCCCCCGGGCGTCCCAGATACGCAGTATTTT.

V and J are TRBV11-3 and TRBJ2-3; possible D gene TRBD1, 6 bases. The V end was cut by 5 bases, the J end by 5 bases, with 14 bases between. The CDR3 length is 14 residues. Germline lookup yields CDR1 SGHNT and CDR2 YENEEA. The CDR3 reads CASSHRQALDTQYF. As DNA, the CDR3 is TGTGCCAGCAGCCATCGACAGGCCCTAGATACGCAGTATTTT.

This clone came up once. J is TRBJ2-2 and V is TRBV3-1 (or the pseudogene TRBV3-2); D may be TRBD2 (5 bases). V was trimmed by 0 bases and J by 5 bases, leaving 7 bases between them. This CDR3 has 14 amino acids. CDR1 LGHDT and CDR2 YNNKEL come from the germline V gene (reference sequence). The CDR3 sequence is CASSQDGGTGELFF. The DNA for the CDR3 is TGTGCCAGCAGCCAAGATGGCGGGACCGGGGAGCTGTTTTTT.

Here the CDR3 reads CASSFLTGDWDTGELFF. CDR3 bases: TGTGCCAGCAGCTTCTTGACAGGGGATTGGGACACCGGGGAGCTGTTTTTT. The rearrangement uses TRBV7-6 and TRBJ2-2; 8 nucleotides agree with TRBD1. The length of the CDR3 is 17 residues. V gave up 3 bases and J gave up 3 bases; unmatched junction bases: 9. Germline V gene data show CDR1 as SGHVS and CDR2 as FNYEAQ.

Only a few counts were recorded for this clone. This rearrangement joins TRBV11-2 to TRBJ2-3, with a possible D match to TRBD2 (6 bases). Trimming removed 1 base from V and 3 bases from J, with 14 bases in between. This CDR3 has 16 residues. Germline values: CDR1 SGHAT, CDR2 FQNNGV. CDR3 nucleotides: TGTGCCAGCAGCTTAGGAATGGGACTCCTTACAGATACGCAGTATTTT. This sequence encodes CASSLGMGLLTDTQYF.

This chain uses TRBV28 with TRBJ1-1; D is possibly TRBD1 (6 bases). V gave up 5 bases and J gave up 6 bases, with 16 bases separating them. Per the germline V gene, CDR1 is MDHEN and CDR2 is SYDVKM. This CDR3 region has 14 residues. The CDR3 spells CASSPVGAGSEAFF. As DNA, the CDR3 is TGTGCCAGCAGTCCCGTGGGGGCAGGTTCTGAAGCTTTCTTT.

CDR3 loop: CASRSQGSPLHF. In DNA, the CDR3 is TGTGCCAGCAGATCTCAAGGTTCACCCCTCCACTTT. The rearrangement links TRBV11-3 to TRBJ1-6; D call uncertain. Per the germline V gene, CDR1 is SGHNT and CDR2 is YENEEA. V was pared by 6 bases and J by 9 bases, with 9 bases between. This CDR3 comprises 12 residues.

V usage is TRBV25-1 and J usage is TRBJ1-5, with a weak D call TRBD1 (6 bases). The CDR3 contains 14 residues. CDR1 and CDR2 (germline): MGHDK, SYGVNS. The germline V and J ends were trimmed by 5 bases and 2 bases, with 10 bases remaining between them. The CDR3 coding sequence is TGTGCCAGCAGTTCCCGACAGGGCAATCAGCCCCAGCATTTT. It specifies CASSSRQGNQPQHF.

The CDR3 nucleotides are TGTGCCACACAACTAGCGGGCGTTTATAAAGATACGCAGTATTTT. It specifies CATQLAGVYKDTQYF. J is TRBJ2-3 and V is TRBV6-5, with 9 nucleotides matching TRBD2. Germline V gives CDR1 MNHEY, CDR2 SVGAGI. CDR3 length equals 15 residues. The J segment lost 5 bases and the V segment lost 10 bases, leaving 13 bases of the junction unmatched.

For the CDR3, the DNA is TGCGCCAGCAGCCAAGTGTGGTTACGCGGATTGATCCAAGAGACCCAGTACTTC. Translation gives CASSQVWLRGLIQETQYF. The J gene is TRBJ2-5, the V gene TRBV4-1, with D unresolved. The germline V gene has CDR1 MGHRA and CDR2 YSYEKL. CDR3 length: 18 amino acids. V lost 1 base, J lost 1 base, and 19 bases lay in between.

This clone came up once. The V call is TRBV18, the J call TRBJ1-1, with D possibly TRBD1 on 5 matching bases. CDR3 length: 13 residues. V shed 1 base and J shed 3 bases, with 6 bases lying between them. CDR1 and CDR2 (germline): KGHSH, LQKENI. DNA of the CDR3: TGTGCCAGCTCACCACAGACAGACACTGAAGCTTTCTTT. It encodes CASSPQTDTEAFF. The full variable domain, in which reference TRBV18 and TRBJ1-1 provide the parts outside the CDR3, is NAGVMQNPRHLVRRRGQEARLRCSPMKGHSHVYWYRQLPEEGLKFMVYLQKENIIDESGMPKERFSAEFPKEGPSILRIQQVVRGDSAAYFCASSPQTDTEAFFGQGTRLTVV.

The chain uses TRBV21-1 and TRBJ1-4; the table's TRBD1 call for D was not verified on the DNA. TRBV21-1 is a pseudogene locus. CDR3 length equals 15 residues. The CDR3 region has the DNA TGTGCCAGCAGCAAATTCGAGGGGGCGGGTGAAAAACTGTTTTTT. Encoded protein: CASSKFEGAGEKLFF.

This chain uses TRBV10-2 with TRBJ1-1; D may be TRBD1 (6 bases). The germline V gene encodes CDR1 WSHSY and CDR2 SAAADI. Trimming cost V 8 bases and J 6 bases, with 10 bases left between them. This CDR3 has 11 amino acids. The CDR3 protein is CASRNRAEAFF. In DNA, the CDR3 is TGCGCCAGCCGAAACAGGGCTGAAGCTTTCTTT.

V usage is TRBV6-5 and J usage is TRBJ1-3; no firm D call. Germline values: CDR1 MNHEY, CDR2 SVGAGI. V lost 0 bases and J lost 7, with 13 bases in between. The CDR3 contains 15 residues. CDR3 sequence: CASSYSAGLGNTIYF. CDR3 DNA: TGTGCCAGCAGTTACTCAGCCGGACTGGGTAACACCATATATTTT.

J is TRBJ2-3 and V is TRBV3-1 (or the pseudogene TRBV3-2), with D unresolved. Germline CDR1 LGHDT, CDR2 YNNKEL (reference sequence). V dropped 0 bases and J dropped 3 bases, with 7 bases sitting between them. The CDR3 has 14 amino acids. CDR3 bases: TGTGCCAGCAGCCAAGATCCCGGGACAGATACGCAGTATTTT. Residues: CASSQDPGTDTQYF.

This chain connects TRBV24-1 to TRBJ2-1; D may be TRBD1 or TRBD2 (5 bases each). V lost 9 bases to trimming and J lost 0 bases, with 11 bases between them. The CDR3 has 14 residues. Germline CDR1 and CDR2: KGHDR and SFDVKD. CDR3 protein: CATARDGSYNEQFF. The CDR3 DNA is TGTGCCACCGCTCGGGACGGCTCCTACAATGAGCAGTTCTTC.

The chain uses TRBV2 and TRBJ2-7; the D gene could be TRBD1 or TRBD2 (5 bases each). CDR3 length: 15 amino acids. The V gene lost 4 bases and the J gene lost 0 bases, with 13 bases spanning the gap. Germline lookup yields CDR1 SNHLY and CDR2 FYNNEI. CDR3 sequence: CASSANRDGSYEQYF. As DNA, the CDR3 is TGTGCCAGCAGTGCAAACCGGGACGGCTCCTACGAGCAGTACTTC.